Each of the 17 T cell receptor beta chains below was sequenced from the same sample in a study of T cell clonality in common variable immunodeficiency. Only in-frame clones appear in the TCRdb table, and some are missing; sequencing was by immunoSEQ multiplex PCR. The record shows fewer than 75,000 clones for this sample, with no singletons present. The source material was peripheral blood mononuclear cells. Receptors originate from a person aged 18-69 years in good health.

This clone was detected many times. The read stops 3 residues short of the end of the CDR3; the missing end is completed from the germline J gene. The rearrangement joins TRBV28 to TRBJ2-5; TRBD2 agrees at 12 bases. CDR1 and CDR2 from the germline V gene are MDHEN and SYDVKM. The V gene end was trimmed by 3 bases and the J gene end by 6 bases; junction bases not matched to a gene: 8. The CDR3 sequence is 16 residues long. The CDR3 loop is CASSFTATSGSQTQYF. Partial CDR3 DNA: TGTGCCAGCAGTTTCACCGCGACTAGCGGGAGTCAGACC.

This clone has a count of ten or more. The read terminates 3 residues ahead of where the CDR3 ends, so the germline J gene completes it. The chain couples TRBV6-1 to TRBJ2-3, with D possibly being TRBD2 (6 bases). This CDR3 contains 15 residues. V lost 3 bases, J lost 4 bases, and 14 bases lay in between. Germline values: CDR1 MNHNS, CDR2 SASEGT. The CDR3 DNA, read in part, is TGTGCCAGCAGTGATAGACTAGTAGTGGCAGATACG. As protein: CASSDRLVVADT. The entire CDR3 protein reads CASSDRLVVADTQYF.

The sample holds many counts of this clone. The read ends 3 residues before the CDR3 terminus; that terminus is restored from the germline J gene. The chain carries TRBV28 and TRBJ2-2, with 11 bases fitting TRBD1. Trimming removed 6 bases from V and 4 bases from J; junction bases left unmatched: 4. There are 15 residues in the CDR3. The germline gives CDR1 MDHEN, CDR2 SYDVKM. CDR3 bases read: TGTGCCAGCAGGAGGGGACAGGGGGTCACCGGGGAG. Its protein product is CASRRGQGVTGE. The complete CDR3 protein is CASRRGQGVTGELFF. The whole variable domain, filled in from reference TRBV28 and TRBJ2-2, reads DVKVTQSSRYLVKRTGEKVFLECVQDMDHENMFWYRQDPGLGLRLIYFSYDVKMKEKGDIPEGYSVSREKKERFSLILESASTNQTSMYLCASRRGQGVTGELFFGEGSRLTVL.

This clone was counted ten times or more. The read finishes 3 residues shy of the CDR3 end, and the germline J gene is used to complete it. The chain employs TRBV7-3 and TRBJ1-1; D remains unclear. Germline assignment: CDR1 SGHTA and CDR2 FQGTGA. The germline V and J ends were trimmed by 5 bases and 4 bases, with 17 bases remaining between them. There are 15 residues in the CDR3. CDR3: CASSLAGGYGTEAFF. The covered CDR3 bases are TGTGCCAGCAGCCTGGCGGGCGGTTATGGCACTGAA.

The table lists this clone with many counts. The read ends 3 residues before the CDR3 terminus; that terminus is restored from the germline J gene. The chain employs TRBV28 and TRBJ1-5, with TRBD1 identical over 8 bases. The V and J ends lost 3 bases and 2 bases, in that order; junction bases with no gene match: 9. Germline V lookup: CDR1 MDHEN, CDR2 SYDVKM. The CDR3 is 17 residues long. CDR3 DNA, as far as it was read: TGTGCCAGCAGTTTGCGGCAGGGGGCTTTAGGCAATCAGCCC. Translated: CASSLRQGALGNQP. The complete CDR3 sequence is CASSLRQGALGNQPQHF. Full variable domain (remainder filled in from reference TRBV28 and TRBJ1-5): DVKVTQSSRYLVKRTGEKVFLECVQDMDHENMFWYRQDPGLGLRLIYFSYDVKMKEKGDIPEGYSVSREKKERFSLILESASTNQTSMYLCASSLRQGALGNQPQHFGDGTRLSIL.

This clone has ten or more counts. The CDR3 goes on 3 residues after the read ends, and that part is filled in from the germline J gene. This sequence joins TRBV28 and TRBJ2-3, with 10 bases aligning to TRBD1. Germline CDR1 MDHEN, CDR2 SYDVKM. The CDR3 extends over 16 amino acids. J lost 8 bases, V lost 5 bases, and 13 bases had no gene match. The CDR3 region is CASSRTGQGGGGTQYF. Partial CDR3 DNA: TGTGCCAGCAGTAGAACCGGACAGGGGGGGGGAGGTACG.

This clone has ten or more counts. The read finishes 3 residues shy of the CDR3 end, and the germline J gene is used to complete it. The V and J genes are TRBV13 and TRBJ1-2; D ambiguous. Germline V lookup: CDR1 PRHDT, CDR2 FYEKMQ (reference sequence). CDR3 length equals 13 residues. Trimming took 4 bases from V and 5 from J, leaving 11 bases between them. CDR3 residues: CASSSPSRYGYTF. The sequenced part of the CDR3 DNA is TGTGCCAGCAGCTCTCCCTCCCGGTATGGC.

This clone was picked up many times. The read terminates 3 residues ahead of where the CDR3 ends, so the germline J gene completes it. The V and J genes are TRBV7-8 and TRBJ2-1, with 10 bases identical to TRBD2. The trim removed 1 base at V and 4 bases at J, leaving 10 bases unmatched. Germline V gives CDR1 SGHVS, CDR2 FQNEAQ. The CDR3 has 18 amino acids. The CDR3 DNA, read in part, is TGTGCCAGCAGCTTAGTTGTGGGGAGCGGGAGGGCTTACAATGAG. Translating gives CASSLVVGSGRAYNE. Given in full, the CDR3 is CASSLVVGSGRAYNEQFF.

This clone was counted ten times or more. The DNA read from the CDR3 is TGTGCCAGTAGTTTTCCCGACGGGACACGACCCACAGATACG. The encoded protein is CASSFPDGTRPTDT. The full CDR3 protein is CASSFPDGTRPTDTQYF. V is TRBV19 and J is TRBJ2-3; D is possibly TRBD1 (6 bases). The read terminates 3 residues ahead of where the CDR3 ends, so the germline J gene completes it. The CDR3 is 17 residues long. V lost 5 bases, J lost 2 bases, and 20 bases lay in between. Germline assignment: CDR1 LNHDA and CDR2 SQIVND (reference sequence). The full variable domain, with the rest looked up from reference TRBV19 and TRBJ2-3, is DGGITQSPKYLFRKEGQNVTLSCEQNLNHDAMYWYRQDPGQGLRLIYYSQIVNDFQKGDIAEGYSVSREKKESFPLTVTSAQKNPTAFYLCASSFPDGTRPTDTQYFGPGTRLTVL.

This clone was seen many times. The read ends 3 residues early relative to the CDR3; the germline J gene fills the gap. The V gene is TRBV5-4, the J gene TRBJ2-2; 11 bases align to TRBD2. Germline V lookup: CDR1 SGHNT, CDR2 YYREEE (reference sequence). The CDR3 extends over 16 amino acids. V shed 1 base, J shed 4 bases, and the junction held 3 bases outside the gene matches. CDR3 residues: CASSLIAGGGTGELFF. The sequenced CDR3 bases are TGTGCCAGCAGCTTGATAGCGGGAGGGGGCACCGGGGAG.

This clone was counted many times. Read data end 3 residues before the CDR3 end; the end is taken from the germline J gene. The gene calls are TRBV29-1 and TRBJ2-5, with a weak D call TRBD2 (5 bases). Trimming shortened V by 5 bases and J by 0 bases, and 10 bases separated the two germline ends. Germline V gene lookup returns CDR1 SQVTM and CDR2 ANQGSEA. This CDR3 is built from 13 residues. The DNA read from the CDR3 is TGCAGCGTTCGCGGGCAGAACCAAGAGACC. It yields the protein CSVRGQNQET. The CDR3, in full, reads CSVRGQNQETQYF.

Ten or more counts support this clone. The read terminates 3 residues ahead of where the CDR3 ends, so the germline J gene completes it. The V call is TRBV19, the J call TRBJ1-1, with D possibly being TRBD1 (5 bases). The V end was cut by 4 bases, the J end by 3 bases, with 12 bases between. Germline V gene lookup returns CDR1 LNHDA and CDR2 SQIVND (reference sequence). The CDR3 contains 14 residues. The CDR3 loop reads CASSSRRGDTEAFF. Incomplete CDR3 DNA: TGTGCCAGTAGTAGCCGACGGGGGGACACTGAA.

This clone came up a few times. The CDR3 is cut off 3 residues early in the read; its end comes from the germline J gene. The J gene is TRBJ1-2, the V gene TRBV19, with 11 bases aligning to TRBD1. The germline CDR1 and CDR2 sequences are LNHDA and SQIVND (reference sequence). The CDR3 is 14 residues long. CDR3 residues: CASSIGTGGGDYTF. The sequenced part of the CDR3 DNA is TGTGCCAGTAGTATTGGGACAGGGGGAGGCGAC.

This clone came up many times. The CDR3 end is not reached by the read, which stops 3 residues before it; the germline J gene fills it in. The V gene is TRBV20-1, the J gene TRBJ2-5; 7 bases line up with TRBD2. The CDR3 has 16 residues. The V gene end was trimmed by 6 bases and the J gene end by 1 base; junction bases not matched to a gene: 14. Germline CDR1 and CDR2: DFQATT and SNEGSKA (reference sequence). CDR3 region: CSARPLEASGQETQYF. The part of the CDR3 DNA that was read is TGCAGTGCGAGACCACTAGAGGCTAGCGGCCAAGAGACC.

This clone was observed at least ten times. The read terminates 3 residues before the CDR3 end, so the remaining end is supplied by the germline J gene. V usage is TRBV5-4 and J usage is TRBJ1-5, with D tentatively TRBD1 (6 bases). Deletions cut 4 bases from V and 0 bases from J, with 11 bases between. From germline, CDR1 is SGHNT and CDR2 YYREEE (reference sequence). The CDR3 runs 15 residues. This CDR3 reads CASSLGGGSNQPQHF. Partial CDR3 DNA: TGTGCCAGCAGCCTTGGAGGGGGTAGCAATCAGCCC.

Ten or more counts support this clone. The CDR3 is cut off 3 residues early in the read; its end comes from the germline J gene. V is TRBV19 and J is TRBJ1-4; 8 bases fit TRBD1. V lost 6 bases to trimming and J lost 3 bases; unmatched junction nucleotides: 3. The germline gives CDR1 LNHDA, CDR2 SQIVND (reference sequence). The CDR3 runs 14 residues. The DNA read from the CDR3 is TGTGCCAGTAGCAAGACAGGGGCTAATGAAAAA. Protein: CASSKTGANEK. The entire CDR3 protein is CASSKTGANEKLFF.

This clone was seen at least ten times. The DNA read from the CDR3 is TGCAGCGGTACCTCACGGACAGCGAACACCGGGGAG. This gives the protein CSGTSRTANTGE. Given in full, the CDR3 is CSGTSRTANTGELFF. The chain carries TRBV20-1 and TRBJ2-2, with a possible D match to TRBD1 (6 bases). The sequence runs out 3 residues before the end of the CDR3; the remainder is reconstructed from the germline J gene. The CDR3 has 15 amino acids. The germline V gene encodes CDR1 DFQATT and CDR2 SNEGSKA (reference sequence).